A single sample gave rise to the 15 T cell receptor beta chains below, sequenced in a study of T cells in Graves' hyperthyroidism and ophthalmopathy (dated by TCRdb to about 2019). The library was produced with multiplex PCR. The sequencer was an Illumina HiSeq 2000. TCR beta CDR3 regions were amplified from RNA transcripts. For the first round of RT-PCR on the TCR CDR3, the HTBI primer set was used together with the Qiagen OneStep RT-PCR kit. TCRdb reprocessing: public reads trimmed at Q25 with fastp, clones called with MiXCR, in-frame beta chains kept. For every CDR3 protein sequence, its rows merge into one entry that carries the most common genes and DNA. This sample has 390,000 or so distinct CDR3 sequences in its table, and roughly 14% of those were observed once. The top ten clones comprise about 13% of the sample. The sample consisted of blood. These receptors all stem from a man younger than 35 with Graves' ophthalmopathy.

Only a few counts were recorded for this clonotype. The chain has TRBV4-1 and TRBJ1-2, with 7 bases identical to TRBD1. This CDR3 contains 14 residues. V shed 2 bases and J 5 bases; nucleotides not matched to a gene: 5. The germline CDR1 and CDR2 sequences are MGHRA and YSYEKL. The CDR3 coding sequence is TGCGCCAGCAGCCAACGGGACAGACCGTATGGCTACACCTTC. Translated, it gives CASSQRDRPYGYTF.

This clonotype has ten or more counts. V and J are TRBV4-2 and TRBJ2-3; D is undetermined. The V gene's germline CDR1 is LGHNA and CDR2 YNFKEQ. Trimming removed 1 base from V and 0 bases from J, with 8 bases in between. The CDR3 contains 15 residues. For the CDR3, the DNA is TGTGCCAGCAGCCAAGCACTATCAAGCACAGATACGCAGTATTTT. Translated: CASSQALSSTDTQYF.

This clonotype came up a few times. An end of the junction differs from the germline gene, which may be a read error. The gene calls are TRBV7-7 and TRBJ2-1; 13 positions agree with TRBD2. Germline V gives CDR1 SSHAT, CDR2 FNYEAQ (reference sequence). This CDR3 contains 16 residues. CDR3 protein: CASSLTSGRPHDEQFF. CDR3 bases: TGTGCTAGCAGCCTGACTAGCGGGAGGCCACATGACGAGCAGTTCTTC. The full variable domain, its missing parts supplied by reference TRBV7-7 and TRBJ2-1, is GAGVSQSPRYKVTKRGQDVTLRCDPISSHATLYWYQQALGQGPEFLTYFNYEAQPDKSGLPSDRFSAERPEGSISTLTIQRTEQRDSAMYRCASSLTSGRPHDEQFFGPGTRLTVL.

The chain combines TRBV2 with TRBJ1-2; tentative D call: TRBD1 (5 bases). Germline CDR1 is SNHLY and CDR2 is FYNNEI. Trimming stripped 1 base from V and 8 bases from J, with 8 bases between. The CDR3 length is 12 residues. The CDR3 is CASSEGGRGYTF. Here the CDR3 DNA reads TGTGCCAGCAGTGAAGGGGGGAGGGGCTACACCTTC.

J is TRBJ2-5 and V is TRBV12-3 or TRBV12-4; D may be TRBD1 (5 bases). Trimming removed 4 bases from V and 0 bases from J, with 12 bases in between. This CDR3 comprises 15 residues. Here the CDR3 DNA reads TGTGCCAGCAGTTCCCTAGGGGCCAACCAAGAGACCCAGTACTTC. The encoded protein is CASSSLGANQETQYF.

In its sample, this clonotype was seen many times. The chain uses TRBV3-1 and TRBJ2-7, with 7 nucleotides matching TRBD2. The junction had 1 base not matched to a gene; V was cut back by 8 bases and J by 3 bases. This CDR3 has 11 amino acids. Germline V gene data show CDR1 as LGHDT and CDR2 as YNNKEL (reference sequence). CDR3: CASGTNYEQYF. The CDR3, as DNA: TGTGCCAGCGGGACTAACTACGAGCAGTACTTC.

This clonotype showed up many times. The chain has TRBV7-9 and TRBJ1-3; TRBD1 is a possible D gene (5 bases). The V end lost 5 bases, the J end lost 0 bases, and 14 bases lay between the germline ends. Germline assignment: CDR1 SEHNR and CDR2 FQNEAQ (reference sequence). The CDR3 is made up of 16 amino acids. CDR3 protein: CASSHPEGPSGNTIYF. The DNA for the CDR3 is TGTGCCAGCAGCCATCCGGAGGGGCCCTCTGGAAACACCATATATTTT.

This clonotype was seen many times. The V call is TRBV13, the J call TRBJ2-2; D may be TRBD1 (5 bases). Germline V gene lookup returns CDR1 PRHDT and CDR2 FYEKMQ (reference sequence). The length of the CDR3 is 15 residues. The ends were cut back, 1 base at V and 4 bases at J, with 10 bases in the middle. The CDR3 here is CASSLAQAITGELFF. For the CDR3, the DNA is TGTGCCAGCAGCTTAGCACAGGCGATCACCGGGGAGCTGTTTTTT. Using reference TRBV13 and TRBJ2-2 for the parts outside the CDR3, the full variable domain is AAGVIQSPRHLIKEKRETATLKCYPIPRHDTVYWYQQGPGQDPQFLISFYEKMQSDKGSIPDRFSAQQFSDYHSELNMSSLELGDSALYFCASSLAQAITGELFFGEGSRLTVL.

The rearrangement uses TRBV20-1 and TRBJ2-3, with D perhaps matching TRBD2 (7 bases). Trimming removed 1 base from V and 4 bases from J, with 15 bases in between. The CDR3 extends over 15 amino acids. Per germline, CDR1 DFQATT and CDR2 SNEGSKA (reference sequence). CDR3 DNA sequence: TGCAGTGCTAGAGGGATTGGCGGGGGCGCAGATACGCAGTATTTT. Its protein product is CSARGIGGGADTQYF.

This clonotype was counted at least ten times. CDR3 nucleotide sequence: TGTGCCAGCAGCTTCCGCGGGGAGACCTACAATGAGCAGTTCTTC. This sequence encodes CASSFRGETYNEQFF. The chain recombines TRBV11-2 with TRBJ2-1; perhaps TRBD2 as D (6 bases). Trimming shortened V by 3 bases and J by 2 bases, and 11 bases separated the two germline ends. This CDR3 comprises 15 residues. Germline CDR1 SGHAT, CDR2 FQNNGV.

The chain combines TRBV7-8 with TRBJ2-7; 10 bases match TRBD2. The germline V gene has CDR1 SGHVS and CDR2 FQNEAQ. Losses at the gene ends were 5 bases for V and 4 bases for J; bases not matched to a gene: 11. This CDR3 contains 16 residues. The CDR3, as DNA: TGTGCCAGCAGCGTCGCTAGCGGGAGCTCCATTTACGAGCAGTACTTC. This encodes CASSVASGSSIYEQYF.

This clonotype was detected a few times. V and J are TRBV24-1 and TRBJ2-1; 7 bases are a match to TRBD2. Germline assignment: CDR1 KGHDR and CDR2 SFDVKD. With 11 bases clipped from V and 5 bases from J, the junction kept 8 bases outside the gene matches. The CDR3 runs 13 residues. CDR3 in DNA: TGTGCCAGCGGGGGACGGGGTAACAATGAGCAGTTCTTC. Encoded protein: CASGGRGNNEQFF.

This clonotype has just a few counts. This chain's CDR3 is CASSYGTPGYEQYF. For the CDR3, the DNA is TGTGCCAGCAGTTACGGGACACCCGGCTACGAGCAGTACTTC. The chain links TRBV6-2 or TRBV6-3 to TRBJ2-7, with D possibly TRBD1 on 6 matching bases. Trimming stripped 2 bases from V and 3 bases from J, with 11 bases between. CDR1 is MNHEY and CDR2 is SVGEGT in the germline V gene. The CDR3 has 14 residues.

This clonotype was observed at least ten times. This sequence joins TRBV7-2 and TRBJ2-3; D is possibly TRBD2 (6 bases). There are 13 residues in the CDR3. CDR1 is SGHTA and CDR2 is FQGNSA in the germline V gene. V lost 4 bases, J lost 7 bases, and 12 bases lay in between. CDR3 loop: CASSSIRGNTQYF. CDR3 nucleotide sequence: TGTGCCAGCAGCTCGATACGGGGGAATACGCAGTATTTT.

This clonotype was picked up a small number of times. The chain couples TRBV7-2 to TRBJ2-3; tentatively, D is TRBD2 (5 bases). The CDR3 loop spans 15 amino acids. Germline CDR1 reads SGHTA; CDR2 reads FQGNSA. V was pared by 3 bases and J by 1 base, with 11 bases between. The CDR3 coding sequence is TGTGCCAGCAGCTTCCTTTTTAGCGGCACAGATACGCAGTATTTT. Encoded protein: CASSFLFSGTDTQYF.